The 2 T cell receptor beta chains given below trace back to one sample, sequenced in a study of Graves' ophthalmopathy and Graves' hyperthyroidism. TCR beta CDR3 regions were amplified from RNA transcripts. HTBI primers primed a first-round RT-PCR, and a second-round multiplex PCR followed. TCRdb analysed the multiplex PCR reads with MiXCR anew, one entry per CDR3 protein. In the table there are hundreds of thousands of distinct CDR3 sequences, under 50% of which are singletons. The sequencing sample was made of peripheral blood. Every receptor here comes from an adult man with Graves' ophthalmopathy.

The chain uses TRBV25-1 and TRBJ1-5; D perhaps matches TRBD1 (6 bases). V was shortened by 11 bases and J by 0 bases, with 11 bases between the two germline ends. Germline loops: CDR1 MGHDK, CDR2 SYGVNS. CDR3 length: 13 residues. CDR3 in DNA: TGTGCCCACAGGGTTGATAGCAATCAGCCCCAGCATTTT. This sequence encodes CAHRVDSNQPQHF.

This clonotype was seen ten or more times. The chain uses TRBV29-1 and TRBJ1-6, with 8 nucleotides matching TRBD1. Germline loops: CDR1 SQVTM, CDR2 ANQGSEA. CDR3 length: 16 residues. V lost 6 bases, J lost 0 bases, and 7 bases stayed unmatched. The CDR3 spells CSVGQERSSYNSPLHF. In DNA form, the CDR3 reads TGCAGCGTGGGACAGGAAAGGAGCTCCTATAATTCACCCCTCCACTTT. Using reference TRBV29-1 and TRBJ1-6 for the parts outside the CDR3, the full variable domain is SAVISQKPSRDICQRGTSLTIQCQVDSQVTMMFWYRQQPGQSLTLIATANQGSEATYESGFVIDKFPISRPNLTFSTLTVSNMSPEDSSIYLCSVGQERSSYNSPLHFGNGTRLTVT.